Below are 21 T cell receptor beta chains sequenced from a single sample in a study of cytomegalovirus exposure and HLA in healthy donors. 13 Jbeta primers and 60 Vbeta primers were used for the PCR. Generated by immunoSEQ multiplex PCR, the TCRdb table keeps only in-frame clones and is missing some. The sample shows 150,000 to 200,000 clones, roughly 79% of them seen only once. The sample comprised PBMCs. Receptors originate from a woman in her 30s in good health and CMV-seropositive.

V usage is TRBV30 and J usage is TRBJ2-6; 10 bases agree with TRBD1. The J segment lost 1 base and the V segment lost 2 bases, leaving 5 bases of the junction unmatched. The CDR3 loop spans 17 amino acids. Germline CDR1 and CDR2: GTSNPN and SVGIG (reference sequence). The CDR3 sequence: CAWSRGQGNSGANVLTF. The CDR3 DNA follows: TGTGCCTGGAGTAGGGGACAGGGGAATTCTGGGGCCAACGTCCTGACTTTC.

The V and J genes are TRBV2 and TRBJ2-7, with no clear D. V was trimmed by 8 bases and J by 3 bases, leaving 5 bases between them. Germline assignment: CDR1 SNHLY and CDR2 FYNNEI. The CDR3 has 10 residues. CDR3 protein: CASSNYEQYF. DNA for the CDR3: TGTGCCAGCTCCAACTACGAGCAGTACTTC.

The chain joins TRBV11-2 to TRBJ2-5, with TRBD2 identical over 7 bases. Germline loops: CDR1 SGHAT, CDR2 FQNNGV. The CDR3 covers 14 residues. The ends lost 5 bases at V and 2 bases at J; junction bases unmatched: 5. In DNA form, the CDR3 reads TGTGCCAGCAGCCAGAGGACTAGGCAAGAGACCCAGTACTTC. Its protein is CASSQRTRQETQYF.

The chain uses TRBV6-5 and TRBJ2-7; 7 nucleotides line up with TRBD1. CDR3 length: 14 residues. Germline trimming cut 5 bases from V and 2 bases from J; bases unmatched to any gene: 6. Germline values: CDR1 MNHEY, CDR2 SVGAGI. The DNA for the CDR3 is TGTGCCAGCAGTCGTTCGGGACAGACCTACGAGCAGTACTTC. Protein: CASSRSGQTYEQYF.

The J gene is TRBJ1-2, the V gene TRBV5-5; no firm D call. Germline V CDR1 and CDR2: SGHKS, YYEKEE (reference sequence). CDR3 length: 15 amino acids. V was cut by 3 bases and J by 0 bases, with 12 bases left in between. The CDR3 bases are TGTGCCAGCAGCTCCGGAGGGCTAGCTAACTATGGCTACACCTTC. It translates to CASSSGGLANYGYTF. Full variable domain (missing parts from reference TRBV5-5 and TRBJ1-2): DAGVTQSPTHLIKTRGQQVTLRCSPISGHKSVSWYQQVLGQGPQFIFQYYEKEERGRGNFPDRFSARQFPNYSSELNVNALLLGDSALYLCASSSGGLANYGYTFGSGTRLTVV.

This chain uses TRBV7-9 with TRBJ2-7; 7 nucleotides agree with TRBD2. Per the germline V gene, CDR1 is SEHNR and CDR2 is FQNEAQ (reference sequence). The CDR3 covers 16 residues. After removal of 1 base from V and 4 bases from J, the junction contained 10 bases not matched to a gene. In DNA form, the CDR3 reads TGTGCCAGCAGCTTAGGTCGGGGCGGGGGAGCTTACGAGCAGTACTTC. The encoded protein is CASSLGRGGGAYEQYF.

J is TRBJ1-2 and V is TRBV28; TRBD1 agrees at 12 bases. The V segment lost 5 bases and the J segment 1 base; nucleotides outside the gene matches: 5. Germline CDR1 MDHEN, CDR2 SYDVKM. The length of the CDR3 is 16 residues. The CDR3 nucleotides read TGTGCCAGCAGTGGGGACAGGGGGCCGGGTAACTATGGCTACACCTTC. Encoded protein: CASSGDRGPGNYGYTF.

In DNA, the CDR3 is TGTGCCAGCAGTGAAGCGCAGGGGGCTGGGGCCAACGTCCTGACTTTC. Translated, it gives CASSEAQGAGANVLTF. The rearrangement joins TRBV2 to TRBJ2-6; 7 nucleotides match TRBD1. Trimming took 0 bases from V and 2 from J; bases not matched to a gene: 1. Germline-derived CDR1 and CDR2 are SNHLY and FYNNEI. CDR3 length: 16 residues.

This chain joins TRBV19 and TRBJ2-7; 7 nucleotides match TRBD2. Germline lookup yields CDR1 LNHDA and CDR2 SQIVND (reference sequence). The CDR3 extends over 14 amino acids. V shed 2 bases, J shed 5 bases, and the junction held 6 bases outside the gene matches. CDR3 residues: CASSIKREVNEQYF. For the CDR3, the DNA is TGTGCCAGTAGTATAAAGCGGGAAGTCAACGAGCAGTACTTC.

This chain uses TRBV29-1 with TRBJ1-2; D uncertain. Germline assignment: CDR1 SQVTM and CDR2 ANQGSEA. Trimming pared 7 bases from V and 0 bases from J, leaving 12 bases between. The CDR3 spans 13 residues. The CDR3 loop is CSAEAGANYGYTF. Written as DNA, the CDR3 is TGCAGCGCGGAAGCCGGGGCTAACTATGGCTACACCTTC.

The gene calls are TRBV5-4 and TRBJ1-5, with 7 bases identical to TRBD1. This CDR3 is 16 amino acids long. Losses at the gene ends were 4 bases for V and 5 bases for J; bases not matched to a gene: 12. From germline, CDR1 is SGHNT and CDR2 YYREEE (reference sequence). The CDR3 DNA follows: TGTGCCAGCAGCCCCGGGGGGGCCCAGGGGGATCAGCCCCAGCATTTT. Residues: CASSPGGAQGDQPQHF. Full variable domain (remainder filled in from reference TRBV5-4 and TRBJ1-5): ETGVTQSPTHLIKTRGQQVTLRCSSQSGHNTVSWYQQALGQGPQFIFQYYREEENGRGNFPPRFSGLQFPNYSSELNVNALELDDSALYLCASSPGGAQGDQPQHFGDGTRLSIL.

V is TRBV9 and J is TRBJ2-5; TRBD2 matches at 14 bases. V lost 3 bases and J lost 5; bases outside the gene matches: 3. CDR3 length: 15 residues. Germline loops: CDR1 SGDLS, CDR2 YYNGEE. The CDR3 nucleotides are TGTGCCAGCAGCGCGGGACTAGCGGGGGCCGAGACCCAGTACTTC. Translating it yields CASSAGLAGAETQYF.

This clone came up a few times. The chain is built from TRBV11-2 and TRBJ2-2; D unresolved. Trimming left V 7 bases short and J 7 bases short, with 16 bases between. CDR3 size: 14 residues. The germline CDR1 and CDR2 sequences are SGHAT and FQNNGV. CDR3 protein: CASTIRSVGGELFF. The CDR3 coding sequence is TGTGCCAGCACCATCCGGTCGGTTGGCGGGGAGCTGTTTTTT.

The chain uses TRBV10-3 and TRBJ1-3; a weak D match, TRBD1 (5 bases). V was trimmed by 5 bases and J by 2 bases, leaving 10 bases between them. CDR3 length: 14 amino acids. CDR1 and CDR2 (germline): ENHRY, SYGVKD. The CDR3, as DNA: TGTGCCATCAGTAGCAGGGTGGCTGGAAACACCATATATTTT. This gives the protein CAISSRVAGNTIYF.

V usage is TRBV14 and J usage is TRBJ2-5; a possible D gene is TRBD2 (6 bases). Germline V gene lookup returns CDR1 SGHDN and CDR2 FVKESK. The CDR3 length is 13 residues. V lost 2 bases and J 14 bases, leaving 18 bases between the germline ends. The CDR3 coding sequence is TGTGCCAGCAGCCAAAATGCGGGACTGGCTGCTTACTTC. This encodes CASSQNAGLAAYF.

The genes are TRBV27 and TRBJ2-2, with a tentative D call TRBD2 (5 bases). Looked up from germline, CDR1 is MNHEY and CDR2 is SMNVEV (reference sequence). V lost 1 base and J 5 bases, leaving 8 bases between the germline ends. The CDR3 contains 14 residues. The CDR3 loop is CASSLLRLTGELFF. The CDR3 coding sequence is TGTGCCAGCAGTTTATTGCGACTAACCGGGGAGCTGTTTTTT.

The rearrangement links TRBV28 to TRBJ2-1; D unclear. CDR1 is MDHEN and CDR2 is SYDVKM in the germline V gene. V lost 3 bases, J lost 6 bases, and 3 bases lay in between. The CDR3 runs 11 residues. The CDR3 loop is CASSFINEQFF. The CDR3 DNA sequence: TGTGCCAGCAGTTTTATCAATGAGCAGTTCTTC.

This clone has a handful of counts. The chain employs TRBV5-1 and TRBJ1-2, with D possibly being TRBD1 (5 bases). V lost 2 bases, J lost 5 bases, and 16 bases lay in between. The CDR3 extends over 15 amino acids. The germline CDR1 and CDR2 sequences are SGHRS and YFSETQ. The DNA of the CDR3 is TGCGCCAGCAGCTTCGGAGGGGCGGATCTTTATGGCTACACCTTC. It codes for CASSFGGADLYGYTF.

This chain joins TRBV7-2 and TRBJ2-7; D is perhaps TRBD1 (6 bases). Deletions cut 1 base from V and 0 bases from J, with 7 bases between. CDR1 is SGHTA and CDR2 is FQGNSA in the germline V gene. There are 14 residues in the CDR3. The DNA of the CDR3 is TGTGCCAGCAGCTTAGTAGGGGGCTCCTACGAGCAGTACTTC. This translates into CASSLVGGSYEQYF.

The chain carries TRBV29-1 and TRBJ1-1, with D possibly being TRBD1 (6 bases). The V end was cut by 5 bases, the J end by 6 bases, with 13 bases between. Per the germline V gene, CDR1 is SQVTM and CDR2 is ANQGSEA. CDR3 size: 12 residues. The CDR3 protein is CSVRDTRSEAFF. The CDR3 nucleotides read TGCAGCGTTAGGGACACGAGGTCTGAAGCTTTCTTT.

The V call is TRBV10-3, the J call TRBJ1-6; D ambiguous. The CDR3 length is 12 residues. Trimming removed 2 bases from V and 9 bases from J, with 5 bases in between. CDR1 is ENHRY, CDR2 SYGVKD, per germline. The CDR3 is CAISELSSPLHF. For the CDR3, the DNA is TGTGCCATCAGTGAGCTCTCTTCACCCCTCCACTTT.